The source of this TCR beta chain is a study of shared clonotypes between healthy human individuals. Study observations and caveats: Among donors, sharing of clonotypes was expected to be affected by sequencing depth. Generation probabilities of non-shared clonotypes were lower (relative to those shared by all four donors). Only blood was sampled, and tissue TCR repertoires likely differ from blood ones.

In the case of this clone: The antigen is not known. Other DNA sequences within the sample encode an identical CDR3.

The method was immunoSEQ multiplex PCR; TCRdb's version includes in-frame clones alone and lacks a portion of them. Of around 990,000 clones in the sample, approximately 80% were seen once. The CDR3 contains 15 residues. Trimming cost V 6 bases and J 0 bases; bases outside gene matches: 1. The germline V gene has CDR1 SQVTM and CDR2 ANQGSEA. The source material was memory CD4+ T cells from PBMCs. As for subset: CD45RA-negative fraction. This receptor was taken from a man aged 18 to 30 in good health. Some clones in this sample may be carry-over from other donors' samples. The chain recombines TRBV29-1 with TRBJ2-3; 15 nucleotides agree with TRBD2. The CDR3 sequence is CSVGTSGGSTDTQYF. CDR3 coding DNA: TGCAGCGTCGGGACTAGCGGGGGGAGCACAGATACGCAGTATTTT.